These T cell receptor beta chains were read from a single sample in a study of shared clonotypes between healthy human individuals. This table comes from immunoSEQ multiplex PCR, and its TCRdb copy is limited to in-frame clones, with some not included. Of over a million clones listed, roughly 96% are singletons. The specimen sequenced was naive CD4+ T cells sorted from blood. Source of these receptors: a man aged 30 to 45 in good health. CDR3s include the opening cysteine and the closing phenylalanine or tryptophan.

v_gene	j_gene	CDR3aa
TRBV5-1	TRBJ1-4	CASSLRAGAGGEKLFF
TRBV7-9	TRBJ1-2	CASSLGPPENYGYTF
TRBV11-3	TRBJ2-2	CASSLSWPKREGTGELFF
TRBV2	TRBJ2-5	CASSYRQGKQETQYF
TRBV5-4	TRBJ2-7	CASSLPSKGDVPYEQYF
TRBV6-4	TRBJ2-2	CASSERQYGELFF
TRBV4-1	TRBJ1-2	CASSQDYARNYGYTF
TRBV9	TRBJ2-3	CASSVAQTASTDTQYF
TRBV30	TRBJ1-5	CAWSPPPGSNQPQHF
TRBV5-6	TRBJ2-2	CASYKTSGNTGELFF
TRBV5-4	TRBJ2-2	CASSPVGQGVVAGELFF
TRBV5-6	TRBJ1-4	CASSLTGFANEKLFF
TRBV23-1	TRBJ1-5	CASSRGRRSNSNQPQHF
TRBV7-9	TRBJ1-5	CASSLLGGGQPQHF
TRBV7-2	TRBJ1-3	CASSLVVDWGGNTIYF
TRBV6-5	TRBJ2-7	CASSYFGTSAYEQYF
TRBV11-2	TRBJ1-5	CASSPTGGNQPQHF